One and the same sample provided the 10 T cell receptor beta chains below, sequenced in a study of cytomegalovirus exposure and HLA in healthy donors. The PCR had 60 Vbeta and 13 Jbeta primers. Clones were read by immunoSEQ multiplex PCR, and TCRdb kept only the in-frame ones, dropping some. The table lists over 150,000 clones, about 85% of them singletons. The sample was PBMCs. Receptors were obtained from a man under 40 in good health and CMV-seropositive.

Concerning this clone: Other nucleotide sequences in the sample specify the same CDR3. V and J are TRBV19 and TRBJ2-1, with a tentative D call TRBD1 (6 bases). The CDR3 totals 14 residues. CDR1 and CDR2 (germline): LNHDA, SQIVND (reference sequence). With 4 bases removed from V and 4 bases from J, the gap between germline ends came to 11 bases. The CDR3: CASSTGTTYNEQFF. In nucleotides, the CDR3 is TGTGCCAGTAGTACCGGGACAACTTACAATGAGCAGTTCTTC.

V and J are TRBV7-2 and TRBJ2-6; D call uncertain. The V gene's germline CDR1 is SGHTA and CDR2 FQGNSA. V was shortened by 1 base and J by 0 bases, with 4 bases between the two germline ends. The CDR3 covers 15 residues. CDR3 region: CASSLVASGANVLTF. The CDR3 nucleotides are TGTGCCAGCAGCTTAGTGGCCTCTGGGGCCAACGTCCTGACTTTC.

This chain joins TRBV6-6 and TRBJ2-7; possible D gene TRBD1, 6 bases. In germline, CDR1 is MNHNY, CDR2 SVGAGI (reference sequence). The V end was cut by 2 bases, the J end by 1 base, with 9 bases between. This CDR3 comprises 14 residues. CDR3 DNA sequence: TGTGCCAGCAGTTACCGGGACAAGTCCTACGAGCAGTACTTC. Translating gives CASSYRDKSYEQYF.

The gene calls are TRBV19 and TRBJ2-1; D unresolved. V shed 9 bases and J shed 5 bases, with 14 bases lying between them. This CDR3 is built from 13 residues. Germline-derived CDR1 and CDR2 are LNHDA and SQIVND (reference sequence). CDR3 nucleotide sequence: TGTGCCAGCTCTATCCTAACCCACAATGAGCAGTTCTTC. Protein: CASSILTHNEQFF.

V is TRBV6-5 and J is TRBJ2-5; 9 bases fit TRBD1. CDR3 length: 15 residues. The ends lost 2 bases at V and 4 bases at J; junction bases unmatched: 5. Germline V gene data show CDR1 as MNHEY and CDR2 as SVGAGI. The CDR3 reads CASSYDRGRGETQYF. DNA of the CDR3: TGTGCCAGCAGTTACGACAGGGGGAGAGGAGAGACCCAGTACTTC.

The V and J genes are TRBV7-2 and TRBJ2-7; D call uncertain. V shed 1 base and J shed 4 bases, with 5 bases lying between them. Germline CDR1 and CDR2: SGHTA and FQGNSA. CDR3 length: 12 residues. CDR3 bases: TGTGCCAGCAGCTTAGTCGGGTACGAGCAGTACGTC. It translates to CASSLVGYEQYV.

Comment on this clone: In the same sample, other DNA sequences code for this CDR3. This chain joins TRBV6-1 and TRBJ2-2; TRBD1 agrees at 7 bases. The CDR3 has 15 residues. Germline loops: CDR1 MNHNS, CDR2 SASEGT. J was trimmed by 2 bases and V by 6 bases; bases with no gene match: 6. The CDR3 DNA is TGTGCCAGCAGCCCCGGGACAGCCAACACCGGGGAGCTGTTTTTT. Its translation: CASSPGTANTGELFF.

This rearrangement joins TRBV28 to TRBJ2-7, with D possibly TRBD2 on 6 matching bases. The germline gives CDR1 MDHEN, CDR2 SYDVKM. V shed 5 bases and J shed 6 bases, with 11 bases lying between them. The CDR3 is made up of 12 amino acids. DNA of the CDR3: TGTGCCAGCAGTCGGAGGGCCGGCGAGCAGTACGTC. Translating it yields CASSRRAGEQYV.

In nucleotides, the CDR3 is TGTGCCAGCAGCCAAGCTCCGCGGGAGGGCCCGGGAACCGGGGAGCTGTTTTTT. Protein sequence: CASSQAPREGPGTGELFF. The V call is TRBV4-2, the J call TRBJ2-2, with TRBD2 matching 9 bases. The CDR3 loop spans 18 amino acids. Per the germline V gene, CDR1 is LGHNA and CDR2 is YNFKEQ. With V trimmed by 1 base and J by 5 bases, 11 bases remained unmatched.

The V and J genes are TRBV19 and TRBJ2-4; 10 positions agree with TRBD1. CDR1 LNHDA and CDR2 SQIVND come from the germline V gene (reference sequence). Unmatched junction bases numbered 10, after V lost 5 bases and J lost 0 bases. This CDR3 contains 18 residues. CDR3: CASSRPGTGALAKNIQYF. The CDR3 DNA follows: TGTGCCAGTAGTCGTCCCGGGACAGGGGCGCTAGCCAAAAACATTCAGTACTTC.